Included here is one T cell receptor beta chain sequence, with context. Its antigen is undetermined. TCRdb used MiXCR to reprocess the RT-PCR reads, holding one entry per CDR3 protein. The repertoire has approximately 500,000 distinct CDR3 sequences, under 30% of them found once; the top ten carry 2.5% to 3.5%. The germline V gene encodes CDR1 MDHEN and CDR2 SYDVKM. The CDR3 loop spans 14 amino acids. V was shortened by 3 bases and J by 0 bases, with 5 bases between the two germline ends. This entry is derived from a study of response to subunit inactivated influenza vaccine. Study-wide results and limits: Each seasonal influenza vaccination, the authors suggested, recruits few new T cells.

This sample also belongs to another study, concerning T cells expressing NK-cell markers. That study adds: Scientists made TCR beta cDNA using 5'RACE template switching with UMIs. Beta-chain profiling covered CD3+CD56+NKG2C+, CD3+CD56+NKG2C- and CD3+CD56-NKG2C+ sorted subsets. For several donors, the dominant NKG2C+ clonotypes made up 1.0-7.0% of their CD8+ T cells. A few donors' CD3+CD56-NKG2C+ cells were dominated by the same clonotypes.

The input for sequencing was CD4+ T cells sorted from PBMCs, taken about 13 days after vaccination. This chain links TRBV28 with TRBJ1-4; D gene unclear. The receptor comes from a man in his fifties who received an inactivated influenza vaccine. The CDR3 DNA reads as TGTGCCAGCAGTTTTCATGCAACTAATGAAAAACTGTTTTTT. Translation: CASSFHATNEKLFF.